Following are 13 T cell receptor beta chains from one sample sequenced in a study of OX40 agonist ivuxolimab in advanced cancers. Measured with immunoSEQ multiplex PCR; TCRdb has only the in-frame clones, and not every one. Found here are approximately 76,000 clones, almost 85% of them singletons; the top ten hold 0.5% to 0.7%. The source was CD4+ or CD8+ T cells sorted from blood, collected in a trial of the OX40 agonist ivuxolimab. These receptors were taken from an adult with an advanced solid tumor such as melanoma, head and neck, liver or kidney cancer.

The V gene is TRBV6-5, the J gene TRBJ1-3; D is undetermined. The CDR3 is made up of 14 amino acids. Germline CDR1 reads MNHEY; CDR2 reads SVGAGI. V was cut by 5 bases and J by 11 bases, with 19 bases left in between. CDR3: CASSPDGRQSSIYF. The CDR3 DNA follows: TGTGCCAGCAGTCCAGACGGCCGACAAAGCTCCATATATTTT.

The gene calls are TRBV30 and TRBJ1-3, with D hard to call. The germline V gene encodes CDR1 GTSNPN and CDR2 SVGIG (reference sequence). The CDR3 extends over 12 amino acids. V was trimmed by 3 bases and J by 9 bases, leaving 12 bases between them. The CDR3 nucleotides read TGTGCCTGGAGCCCGACCGGCGGCACCATATATTTT. Encoded protein: CAWSPTGGTIYF. The whole variable domain, filled in from reference TRBV30 and TRBJ1-3, reads SQTIHQWPATLVQPVGSPLSLECTVEGTSNPNLYWYRQAAGRGLQLLFYSVGIGQISSEVPQNLSASRPQDRQFILSSKKLLLSDSGFYLCAWSPTGGTIYFGEGSWLTVV.

The chain carries TRBV5-1 and TRBJ2-2; 9 nucleotides line up with TRBD1. The germline gives CDR1 SGHRS, CDR2 YFSETQ. CDR3 length: 18 residues. V was clipped by 4 bases and J by 4 bases; unmatched bases: 14. The CDR3 is CASSQRPGQGFPTGELFF. CDR3 sequence (DNA): TGCGCCAGCAGCCAACGCCCGGGACAGGGTTTTCCCACCGGGGAGCTGTTTTTT.

This clone was seen just once. The genes are TRBV7-2 and TRBJ2-5; weak D call: TRBD1 (6 bases). The CDR3 totals 15 residues. The V and J ends lost 3 bases and 5 bases respectively, with 16 bases between them. The V gene's germline CDR1 is SGHTA and CDR2 FQGNSA. CDR3 coding DNA: TGTGCCAGCAGCTTTCAGGGGTCAGTGGTGGAGACCCAGTACTTC. Protein: CASSFQGSVVETQYF.

This sequence joins TRBV7-9 and TRBJ1-1; tentatively, D is TRBD1 (5 bases). The CDR3 loop spans 16 amino acids. Germline loops: CDR1 SEHNR, CDR2 FQNEAQ (reference sequence). V lost 5 bases and J 10 bases, leaving 26 bases between the germline ends. The CDR3 is CASSPRRAQDGSGAFF. In DNA, the CDR3 is TGTGCCAGCAGCCCCCGCCGGGCACAGGACGGCTCAGGAGCTTTCTTT.

The sample holds a few counts of this clone. DNA of the CDR3: TGTGCCAGTAGTAAAAGATCGGACAGGAGCTATGGCTACACCTTC. Protein sequence: CASSKRSDRSYGYTF. The gene calls are TRBV19 and TRBJ1-2, with 7 bases matching TRBD1. CDR3 size: 15 residues. Germline trimming cut 4 bases from V and 4 bases from J; bases unmatched to any gene: 9. From germline, CDR1 is LNHDA and CDR2 SQIVND (reference sequence).

This chain uses TRBV5-1 with TRBJ2-3; 9 bases align to TRBD1. CDR3 length equals 18 residues. The V segment lost 1 base and the J segment 1 base; nucleotides outside the gene matches: 10. Germline CDR1 is SGHRS and CDR2 is YFSETQ. In DNA form, the CDR3 reads TGCGCCAGCAGCTTGTCGACAGGGGGGACCCCCCGCACAGATACGCAGTATTTT. Protein product: CASSLSTGGTPRTDTQYF.

V gene TRBV14 combines with J gene TRBJ1-2; D not certain. CDR3 length: 15 amino acids. Germline V CDR1 and CDR2: SGHDN, FVKESK. Trimming cost V 0 bases and J 4 bases, with 12 bases left between them. The chain's CDR3 is CASSQDLSEFYGYTF. The CDR3 DNA reads TGTGCCAGCAGCCAAGATCTATCAGAGTTCTATGGCTACACCTTC.

In its sample, this clone was seen once. V and J are TRBV30 and TRBJ2-7, with a weak D call TRBD2 (7 bases). This CDR3 is built from 14 residues. Germline CDR1 is GTSNPN and CDR2 is SVGIG (reference sequence). V lost 4 bases to trimming and J lost 4 bases, with 17 bases between them. DNA of the CDR3: TGTGCCTGGATCAAACCCGGGGGGCAGTACGAGCAGTACTTC. Protein: CAWIKPGGQYEQYF.

The chain links TRBV16 to TRBJ1-1; D unresolved. Germline assignment: CDR1 KGHSY and CDR2 FQNENV. V shed 1 base and J shed 10 bases, with 16 bases lying between them. The CDR3 covers 14 residues. The CDR3 protein is CASSQWSGSQAAFF. In DNA, the CDR3 is TGTGCCAGCAGCCAATGGTCGGGATCCCAGGCAGCTTTCTTT.

The chain recombines TRBV6-5 with TRBJ1-2; no definite D call. V shed 8 bases and J shed 4 bases, with 11 bases lying between them. The germline V gene has CDR1 MNHEY and CDR2 SVGAGI. The CDR3 loop spans 12 amino acids. Here the CDR3 reads CASGQEGYGYTF. CDR3 DNA sequence: TGTGCCAGCGGCCAAGAGGGCTATGGCTACACCTTC.

V usage is TRBV11-2 and J usage is TRBJ2-5; D is possibly TRBD1 (5 bases). Between the trimmed V and J ends, which lost 2 bases and 5 bases, there was a span of 12 bases. Germline V gene sequence: CDR1 SGHAT, CDR2 FQNNGV. The CDR3 covers 14 residues. DNA of the CDR3: TGTGCCAGCAGCTTAAACAGGTGGAAGGAGACCCAGTACTTC. Translated: CASSLNRWKETQYF.

The rearrangement joins TRBV2 to TRBJ1-2; weak D call: TRBD1 (6 bases). The CDR3 is 12 amino acids. The germline V gene has CDR1 SNHLY and CDR2 FYNNEI. V lost 8 bases, J lost 4 bases, and 11 bases lay in between. The CDR3 here is CASQDRSYGYTF. CDR3 nucleotide sequence: TGTGCCAGCCAAGACAGGAGCTATGGCTACACCTTC. Filled out from reference TRBV2 and TRBJ1-2, the complete variable domain reads EPEVTQTPSHQVTQMGQEVILRCVPISNHLYFYWYRQILGQKVEFLVSFYNNEISEKSEIFDDQFSVERPDGSNFTLKIRSTKLEDSAMYFCASQDRSYGYTFGSGTRLTVV.